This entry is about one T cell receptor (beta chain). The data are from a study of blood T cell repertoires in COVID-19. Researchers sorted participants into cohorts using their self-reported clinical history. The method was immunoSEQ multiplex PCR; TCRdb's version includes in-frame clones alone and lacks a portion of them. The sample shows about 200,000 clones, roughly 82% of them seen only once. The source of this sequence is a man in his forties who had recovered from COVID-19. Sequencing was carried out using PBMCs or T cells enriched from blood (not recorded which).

The CDR3, as DNA: TGTGCCAGCAGCAAAGCGGGGACAGGGACGTGTAGCAATCAGCCCCAGCATTTT. Its translation: CASSKAGTGTCSNQPQHF. V gene TRBV21-1 combines with J gene TRBJ1-5; the table's D call, TRBD1, has no DNA check behind it. TRBV21-1 is an annotated pseudogene. The CDR3 has 18 amino acids.